The subject of this entry is one TCR beta chain. Its antigen is currently unknown. This CDR3 is built from 15 residues. CDR1 and CDR2 from the germline V gene are MNHNS and SASEGT. Unmatched junction bases numbered 6, after V lost 2 bases and J lost 4 bases. This specimen belongs to a study of beta chain features in type 1 diabetes. For the study at large: Healthy donors and patients had similar age, gender and cell yields. There were some 110 million sorted cells examined across all samples.

Overall study findings and caveats: In every one of the four CD4+ subsets, TCRB CDR3s were moderately but significantly shorter in Type 1 diabetes patients. Cells carrying high TCR expression could end up over-represented when cDNA is sequenced.

Sequencing targeted expressed TCRB transcripts, as all isolated RNA had been reverse transcribed. Data came from immunoSEQ multiplex PCR; TCRdb stores just in-frame clones and leaves some out. The data hold a few hundred thousand clones, with 14% observed a single time. The clonotype comes from a man aged 25 to 45 with type 1 diabetes. The V gene is TRBV6-1, the J gene TRBJ1-2; 8 bases map to TRBD1. Sequencing was carried out using naive CD4+ T cells from blood. CDR3 protein: CASSEPAGGSYGYTF. In DNA form, the CDR3 reads TGTGCCAGCAGTGAACCGGCAGGGGGCTCCTATGGCTACACCTTC.